This T cell receptor (beta chain) derives from a study of tumor-infiltrating lymphocytes in primary liver carcinoma. Study details: The patients comprised men and women between the ages of 30 and 69 years. Samples gave roughly 3.5 to 8 million productive TCRbeta reads, similar across tissue types.

Remarks on this clonotype: Its target is not known. Germline is not matched at one junction end, which may reflect a read error.

Study outcomes and limitations: Lower overlap was observed for tumor-adjacent and tumor-blood pairs relative to tumor region pairs.

Scientists recovered RNA and DNA together from roughly 18-30 mg of unsorted bulk tissue. Reverse transcription of roughly 0.45 ug total RNA with a constant-region primer produced TCR beta cDNA. ARM-PCR was slightly modified, and three nested multiplex PCR rounds with it gave rise to the TCR beta libraries. Using its own MiXCR run on the multiplex PCR reads, TCRdb lists one record per CDR3 protein. Seen here are 45,000 or so distinct CDR3 sequences, more than 60% observed once, and the top ten hold 38%. Sequencing was done on a sample of tumor-adjacent normal liver tissue. The clonotype comes from a woman in her thirties with primary liver carcinoma and hepatitis B virus infection.

The CDR3, as DNA: TGCAGCGTTGGATACAGTGAGCAGTTATTC. Amino acids: CSVGYSEQLF. The chain couples TRBV29-1 to TRBJ2-1, with unresolved D. CDR1 and CDR2 (germline): SQVTM, ANQGSEA. The CDR3 is 10 amino acids.